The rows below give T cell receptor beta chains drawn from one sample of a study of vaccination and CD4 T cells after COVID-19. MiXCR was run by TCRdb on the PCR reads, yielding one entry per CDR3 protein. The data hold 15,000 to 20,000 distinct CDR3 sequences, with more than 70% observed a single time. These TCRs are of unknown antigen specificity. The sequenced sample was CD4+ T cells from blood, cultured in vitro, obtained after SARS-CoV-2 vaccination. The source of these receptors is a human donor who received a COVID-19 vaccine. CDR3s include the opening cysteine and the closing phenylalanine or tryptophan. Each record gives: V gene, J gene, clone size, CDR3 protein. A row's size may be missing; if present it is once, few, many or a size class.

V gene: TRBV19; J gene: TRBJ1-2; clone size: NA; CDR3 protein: CASRLRQGPLIYGYTF
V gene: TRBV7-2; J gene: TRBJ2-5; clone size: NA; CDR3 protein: CASSLAEPSTQYF
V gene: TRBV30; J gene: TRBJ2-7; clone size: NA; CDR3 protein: CAWSADRGPYEQYF
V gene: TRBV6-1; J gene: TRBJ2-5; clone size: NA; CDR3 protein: CASSGLGTETQYF
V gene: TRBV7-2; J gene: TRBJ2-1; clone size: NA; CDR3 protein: CASKVLTGGERQSSYNEQFF
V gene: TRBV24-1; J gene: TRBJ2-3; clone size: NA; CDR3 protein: CATSDISVGGTDTQYF
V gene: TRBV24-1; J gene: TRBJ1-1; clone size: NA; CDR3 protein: CATSTNTEAFF
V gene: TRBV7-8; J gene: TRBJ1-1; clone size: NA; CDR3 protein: CASSPRQGNTEAFF
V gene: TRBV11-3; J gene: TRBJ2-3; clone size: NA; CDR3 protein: CATTGITPDTQYF
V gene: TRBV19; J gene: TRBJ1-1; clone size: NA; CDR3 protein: CASSIDSLGGRTEAFF
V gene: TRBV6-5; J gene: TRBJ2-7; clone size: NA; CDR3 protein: CASSYTVRDSPSSYEQYF
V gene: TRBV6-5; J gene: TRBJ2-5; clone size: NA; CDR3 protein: CASSYSGLAVQETQYF
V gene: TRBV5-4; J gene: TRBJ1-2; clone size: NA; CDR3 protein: CASSFGRDGYTF
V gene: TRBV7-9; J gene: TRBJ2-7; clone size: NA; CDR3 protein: CASSHPGWGEQYF
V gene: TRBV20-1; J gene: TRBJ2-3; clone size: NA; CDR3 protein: CSARAVRPVGDTQYF
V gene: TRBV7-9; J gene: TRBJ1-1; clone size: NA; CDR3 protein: CASSVRGGTEAFF
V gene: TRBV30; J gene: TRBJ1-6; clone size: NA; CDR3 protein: CAWSGDRNSPLHF
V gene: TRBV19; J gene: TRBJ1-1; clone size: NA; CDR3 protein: CASSNDRERSEAFF
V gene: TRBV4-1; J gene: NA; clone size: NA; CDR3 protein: CASRLSGGAGETQYF
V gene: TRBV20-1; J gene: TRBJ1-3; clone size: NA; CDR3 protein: CSARGRTGERQGNTIYF
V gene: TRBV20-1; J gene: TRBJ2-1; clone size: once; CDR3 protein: CSARDPQRGPNEQFF
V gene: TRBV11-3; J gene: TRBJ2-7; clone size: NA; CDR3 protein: CASSSPRSSYEQYF
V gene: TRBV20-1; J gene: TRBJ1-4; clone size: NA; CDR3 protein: CSARDTGEANEKLFF
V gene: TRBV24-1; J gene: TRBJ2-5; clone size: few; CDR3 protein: CATSDLDRETQYF
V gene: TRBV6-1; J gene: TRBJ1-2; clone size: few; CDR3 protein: CASSPGQGSRGTF
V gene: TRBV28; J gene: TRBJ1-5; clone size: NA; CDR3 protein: CASITGGGKPQHF
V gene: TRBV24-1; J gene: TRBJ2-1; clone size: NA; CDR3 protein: CATSDRNLAGPSYNEQFF
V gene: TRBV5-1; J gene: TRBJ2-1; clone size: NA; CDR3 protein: CASSLSGDRVYNEQFF
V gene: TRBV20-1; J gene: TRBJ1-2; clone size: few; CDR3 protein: CSATYGGAYGYTF
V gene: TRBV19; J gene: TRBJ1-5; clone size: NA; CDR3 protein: CASSIGSRVSNQPQHF
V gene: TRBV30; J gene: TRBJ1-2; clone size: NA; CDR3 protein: CASSLVYGYTF
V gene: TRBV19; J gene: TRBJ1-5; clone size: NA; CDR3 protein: CASSRRDRGAYQPQHF
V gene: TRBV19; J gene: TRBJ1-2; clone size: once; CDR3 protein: CASSKSRDRANYGYTF
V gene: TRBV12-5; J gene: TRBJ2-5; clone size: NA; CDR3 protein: CASGPRGGRETQYF
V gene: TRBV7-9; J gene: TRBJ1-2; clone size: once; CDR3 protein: CASSTPRVGGYTF
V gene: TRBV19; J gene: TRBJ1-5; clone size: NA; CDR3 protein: CASSIVGIGSNQPQHF
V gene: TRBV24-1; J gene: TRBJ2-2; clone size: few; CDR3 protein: CATTGTGGTGELFF
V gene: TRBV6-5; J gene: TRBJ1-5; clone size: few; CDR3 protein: CASSYSRDRNQPQHF
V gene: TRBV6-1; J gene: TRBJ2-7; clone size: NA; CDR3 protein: CASRTSATYEQYF
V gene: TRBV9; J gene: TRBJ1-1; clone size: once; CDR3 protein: CMNTEAFF
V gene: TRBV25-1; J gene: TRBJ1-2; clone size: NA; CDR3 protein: CASSENYGYTF
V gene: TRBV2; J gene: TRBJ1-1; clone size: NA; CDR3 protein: CASSVGGVTEAFF